A single sample gave rise to the 2 T cell receptor beta chains below, sequenced in a study of shared clonotypes between healthy human individuals. Terminally differentiated effector memory CD45RA+ cells were excluded from the naive CD8 cells, which were CD45RO-negative and positively selected for CCR7. Clones were sequenced by immunoSEQ multiplex PCR, and TCRdb holds only the in-frame ones, with some missing. The sample includes millions of clones, about 95% seen only once; the top ten take 1.1%. The sample taken for sequencing was naive CD8+ T cells sorted from blood. The receptors originated from a young man in good health.

This clone was observed once. Other DNA sequences from this sample encode an identical CDR3 as well. The chain uses TRBV2 and TRBJ2-7; D remains unclear. The germline V gene encodes CDR1 SNHLY and CDR2 FYNNEI. Trimming removed 5 bases at V and 1 base at J, with 3 bases between. The CDR3 is 11 residues long. The CDR3: CASSRSYEQYF. The CDR3 DNA is TGTGCCAGCAGTAGATCCTACGAGCAGTACTTC.

This clone has only one observation. The chain combines TRBV5-4 with TRBJ2-7; D perhaps matches TRBD2 (5 bases). Germline V gene sequence: CDR1 SGHNT, CDR2 YYREEE (reference sequence). The V end lost 0 bases, the J end lost 4 bases, and 14 bases lay between the germline ends. The CDR3 loop spans 15 amino acids. This CDR3 is CASSLVASSGYEQYF. CDR3 nucleotides: TGTGCCAGCAGCTTGGTGGCTAGCTCTGGTTACGAGCAGTACTTC.